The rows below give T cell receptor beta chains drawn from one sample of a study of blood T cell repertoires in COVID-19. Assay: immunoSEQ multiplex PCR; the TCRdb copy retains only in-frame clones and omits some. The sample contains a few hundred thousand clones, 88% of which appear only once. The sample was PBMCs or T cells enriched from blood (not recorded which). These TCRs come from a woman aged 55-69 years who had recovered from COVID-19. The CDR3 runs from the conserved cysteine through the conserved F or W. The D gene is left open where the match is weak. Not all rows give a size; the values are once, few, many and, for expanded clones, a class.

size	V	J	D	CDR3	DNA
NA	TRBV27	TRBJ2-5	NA	CASSPLLAGETQYF	TGTGCCAGCAGTCCCCTCTTGGCGGGAGAGACCCAGTACTTC
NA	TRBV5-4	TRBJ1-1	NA	CASSPQTATANTEAFF	TGTGCCAGCAGCCCCCAGACAGCGACAGCGAACACTGAAGCTTTCTTT
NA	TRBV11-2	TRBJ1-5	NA	CASSLDPGEQPQHF	TGTGCCAGCAGCTTAGATCCGGGGGAGCAGCCCCAGCATTTT
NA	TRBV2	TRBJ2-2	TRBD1	CASSGGTAYGGELFF	TGTGCCAGCAGTGGAGGGACAGCTTACGGCGGGGAGCTGTTTTTT
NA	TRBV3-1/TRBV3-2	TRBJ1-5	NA	CASSQGTRGPEDSNQPQHF	TGTGCCAGCAGCCAAGGTACAAGGGGTCCGGAAGACAGCAATCAGCCCCAGCATTTT
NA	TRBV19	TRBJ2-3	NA	CASSPGLRTDTQYF	TGTGCCAGTAGTCCCGGTTTACGCACAGATACGCAGTATTTT
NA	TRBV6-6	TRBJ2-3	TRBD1	CASSYTETGSTDTQYF	TGTGCCAGCAGTTACACCGAGACAGGGTCGACAGATACGCAGTATTTT
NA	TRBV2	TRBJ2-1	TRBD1	CASTLHPGQRPNEQFF	TGTGCCAGCACCCTCCATCCGGGACAGCGCCCGAATGAGCAGTTCTTC
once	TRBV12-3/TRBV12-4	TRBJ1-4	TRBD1	CASSFPGGEKLFF	TGTGCCAGCAGTTTCCCAGGGGGCGAAAAACTGTTTTTT
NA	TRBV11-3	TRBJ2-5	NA	CASSLEGGGKGNQYF	TGTGCCAGCAGCTTAGAAGGGGGGGGTAAAGGGAACCAGTACTTC
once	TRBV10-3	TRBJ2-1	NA	CAISESASSYNEQFF	TGTGCCATCAGTGAGTCCGCGAGCTCCTACAATGAGCAGTTCTTC
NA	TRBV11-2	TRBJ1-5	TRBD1	CASSPRPGQGQPQHF	TGTGCCAGCAGCCCCCGACCGGGACAGGGCCAGCCCCAGCATTTT
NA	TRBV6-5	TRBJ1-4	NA	CASKREKLFF	TGTGCCAGCAAGAGGGAAAAACTGTTTTTT
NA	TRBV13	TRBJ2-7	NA	CASSPPARGYEQYF	TGTGCCAGCAGCCCCCCCGCCAGGGGCTACGAGCAGTACTTC
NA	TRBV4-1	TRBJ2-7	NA	CASSREPGVTSYEQYF	TGCGCCAGCAGCCGCGAGCCAGGGGTCACCTCCTACGAGCAGTACTTC